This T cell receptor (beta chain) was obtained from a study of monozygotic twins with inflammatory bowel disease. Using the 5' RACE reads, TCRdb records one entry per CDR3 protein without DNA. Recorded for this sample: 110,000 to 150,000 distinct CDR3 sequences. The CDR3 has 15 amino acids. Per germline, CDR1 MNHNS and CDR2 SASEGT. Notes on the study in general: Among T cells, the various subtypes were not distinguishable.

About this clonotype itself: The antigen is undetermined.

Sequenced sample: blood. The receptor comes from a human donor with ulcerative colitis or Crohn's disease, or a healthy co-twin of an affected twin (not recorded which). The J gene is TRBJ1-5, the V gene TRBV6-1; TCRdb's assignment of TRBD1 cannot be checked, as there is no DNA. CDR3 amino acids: CASSVIPGYGQPQHF.